The sequence of this T cell receptor beta chain was determined in a study of cytomegalovirus exposure and HLA in healthy donors. Remarks on this clone: Its antigen remains unidentified.

Regarding the study as a whole: Generally TCR sequences proved uncommon, though certain public TCRs appeared in numerous donors. The study designated 150 or so TCR beta chains cytomegalovirus-associated. When presence/absence was analysed, sequencing depth was taken to be roughly uniform across donors. Several of the most significant clusters appeared linked to common viral pathogens, based on a later analysis.

This PCR relied on a set of 60 Vbeta primers and 13 Jbeta primers. This table comes from immunoSEQ multiplex PCR, and its TCRdb copy is limited to in-frame clones, with some not included. This sample's table has some 120,000 clones. In germline, CDR1 is MDHEN, CDR2 SYDVKM. The ends lost 6 bases at V and 0 bases at J; junction bases unmatched: 8. The CDR3 has 15 amino acids. The sequence derives from a man aged 30 to 45 in good health and CMV-seronegative. Sequencing input: PBMCs. This chain connects TRBV28 to TRBJ2-7; 7 nucleotides agree with TRBD2. CDR3 nucleotide sequence: TGTGCCAGCAGAACGGCGGGGGATGGCTCCTACGAGCAGTACTTC. Translating it yields CASRTAGDGSYEQYF.